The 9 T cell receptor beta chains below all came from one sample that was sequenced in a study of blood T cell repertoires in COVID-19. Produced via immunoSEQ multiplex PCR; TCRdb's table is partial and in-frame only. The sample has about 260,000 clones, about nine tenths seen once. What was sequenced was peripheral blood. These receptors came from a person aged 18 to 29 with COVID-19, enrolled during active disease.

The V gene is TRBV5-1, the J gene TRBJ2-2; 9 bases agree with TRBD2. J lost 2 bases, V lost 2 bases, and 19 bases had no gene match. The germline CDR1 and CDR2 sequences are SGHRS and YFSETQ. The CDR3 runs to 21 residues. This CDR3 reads CASSLLAGSADPFFNTGELFF. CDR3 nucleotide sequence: TGCGCCAGCAGCTTACTAGCGGGTTCCGCAGACCCCTTCTTTAACACCGGGGAGCTGTTTTTT.

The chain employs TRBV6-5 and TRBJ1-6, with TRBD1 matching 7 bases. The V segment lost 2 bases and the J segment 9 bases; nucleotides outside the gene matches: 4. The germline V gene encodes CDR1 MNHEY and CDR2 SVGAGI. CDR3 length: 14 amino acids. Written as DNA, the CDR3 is TGTGCCAGCAGTTACGAGGGGGCGAGTTCACCCCTCCACTTT. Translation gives CASSYEGASSPLHF.

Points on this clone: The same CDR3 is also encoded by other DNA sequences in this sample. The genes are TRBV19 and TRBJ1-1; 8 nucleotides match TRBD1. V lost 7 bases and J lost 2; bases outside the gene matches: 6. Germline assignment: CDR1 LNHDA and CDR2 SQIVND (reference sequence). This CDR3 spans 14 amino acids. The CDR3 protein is CASTLQGGNTEAFF. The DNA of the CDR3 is TGTGCCAGTACCTTACAGGGGGGAAACACTGAAGCTTTCTTT.

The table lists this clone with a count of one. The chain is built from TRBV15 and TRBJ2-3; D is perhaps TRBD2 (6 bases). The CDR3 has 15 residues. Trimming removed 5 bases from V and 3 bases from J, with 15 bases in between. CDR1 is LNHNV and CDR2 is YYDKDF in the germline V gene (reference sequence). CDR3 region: CATSGRTGVTDTQYF. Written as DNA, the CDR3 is TGTGCCACCAGCGGGAGAACGGGAGTAACAGATACGCAGTATTTT.

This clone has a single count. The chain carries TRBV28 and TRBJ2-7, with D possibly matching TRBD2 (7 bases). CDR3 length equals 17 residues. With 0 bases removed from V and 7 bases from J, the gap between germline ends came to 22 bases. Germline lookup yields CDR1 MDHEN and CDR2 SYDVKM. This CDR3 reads CASSLWGGGGLVDEQYF. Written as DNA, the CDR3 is TGTGCCAGCAGTTTATGGGGAGGCGGGGGCTTGGTGGATGAGCAGTACTTC.

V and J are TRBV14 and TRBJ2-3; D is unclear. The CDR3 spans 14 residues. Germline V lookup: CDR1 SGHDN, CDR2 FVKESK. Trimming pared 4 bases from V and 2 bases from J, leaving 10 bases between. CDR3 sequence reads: CASSPTSLTDTQYF. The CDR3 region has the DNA TGTGCCAGCAGCCCCACATCCCTCACAGATACGCAGTATTTT.

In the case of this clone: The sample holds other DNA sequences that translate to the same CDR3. The CDR3 region is CASSTDRNTEAFF. The CDR3 nucleotides are TGTGCCAGCAGCACGGACAGGAACACTGAAGCTTTCTTT. The chain uses TRBV2 and TRBJ1-1, with D perhaps TRBD1 (6 bases). The CDR3 is made up of 13 amino acids. The germline V gene encodes CDR1 SNHLY and CDR2 FYNNEI. Trimming shortened V by 6 bases and J by 1 base, and 9 bases separated the two germline ends. Filled out from reference TRBV2 and TRBJ1-1, the complete variable domain reads EPEVTQTPSHQVTQMGQEVILRCVPISNHLYFYWYRQILGQKVEFLVSFYNNEISEKSEIFDDQFSVERPDGSNFTLKIRSTKLEDSAMYFCASSTDRNTEAFFGQGTRLTVV.

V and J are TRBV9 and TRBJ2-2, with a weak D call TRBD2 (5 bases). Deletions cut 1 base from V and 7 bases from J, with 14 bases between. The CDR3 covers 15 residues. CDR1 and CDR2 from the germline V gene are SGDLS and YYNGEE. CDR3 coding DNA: TGTGCCAGCAGCGTACGCGACTACGCGAGCGGGGAGCTGTTTTTT. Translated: CASSVRDYASGELFF.

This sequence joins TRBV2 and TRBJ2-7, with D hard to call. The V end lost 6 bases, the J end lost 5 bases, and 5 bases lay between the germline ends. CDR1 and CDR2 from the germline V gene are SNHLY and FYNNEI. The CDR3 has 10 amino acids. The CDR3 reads CASSYHEQYF. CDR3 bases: TGTGCCAGCAGCTACCACGAGCAGTACTTC.